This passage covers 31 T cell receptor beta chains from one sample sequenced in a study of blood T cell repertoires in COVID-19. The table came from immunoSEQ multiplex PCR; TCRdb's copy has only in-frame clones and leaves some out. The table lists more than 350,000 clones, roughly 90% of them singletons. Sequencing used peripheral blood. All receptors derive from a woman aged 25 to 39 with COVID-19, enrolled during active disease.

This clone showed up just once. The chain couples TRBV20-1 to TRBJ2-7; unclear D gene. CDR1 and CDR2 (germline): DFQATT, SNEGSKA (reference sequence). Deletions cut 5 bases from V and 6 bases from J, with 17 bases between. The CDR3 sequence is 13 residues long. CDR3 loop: CSAGGPGWSEQYV. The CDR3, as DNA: TGCAGTGCTGGTGGGCCGGGTTGGAGCGAGCAGTACGTC.

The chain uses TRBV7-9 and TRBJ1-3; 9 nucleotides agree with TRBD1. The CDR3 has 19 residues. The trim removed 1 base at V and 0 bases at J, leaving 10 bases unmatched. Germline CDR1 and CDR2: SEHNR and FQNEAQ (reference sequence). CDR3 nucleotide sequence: TGTGCCAGCAGCTTAGGCCTGGACAGGGGCTCCCACTCTGGAAACACCATATATTTT. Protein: CASSLGLDRGSHSGNTIYF.

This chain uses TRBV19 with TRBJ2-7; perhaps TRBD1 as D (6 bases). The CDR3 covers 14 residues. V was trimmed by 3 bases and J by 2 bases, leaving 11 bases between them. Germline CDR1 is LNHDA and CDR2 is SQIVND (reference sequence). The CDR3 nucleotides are TGTGCCAGTAGTATCCCAGGGGCGACCTACGAGCAGTACTTC. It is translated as CASSIPGATYEQYF.

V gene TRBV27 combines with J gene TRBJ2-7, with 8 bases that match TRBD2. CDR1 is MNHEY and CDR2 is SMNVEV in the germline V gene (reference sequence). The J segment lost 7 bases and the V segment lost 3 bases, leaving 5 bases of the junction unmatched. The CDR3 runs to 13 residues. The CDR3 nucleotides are TGTGCCAGCAGTTTGGTACGGGGGGGGGAGCAGTACTTC. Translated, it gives CASSLVRGGEQYF.

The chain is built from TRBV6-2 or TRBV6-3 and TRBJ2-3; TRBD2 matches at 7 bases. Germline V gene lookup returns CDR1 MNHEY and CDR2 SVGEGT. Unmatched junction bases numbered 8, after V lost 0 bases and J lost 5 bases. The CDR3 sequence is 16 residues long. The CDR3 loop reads CASSYSGGGPRDTQYF. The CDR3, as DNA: TGTGCCAGCAGTTACTCTGGGGGAGGGCCTCGAGATACGCAGTATTTT.

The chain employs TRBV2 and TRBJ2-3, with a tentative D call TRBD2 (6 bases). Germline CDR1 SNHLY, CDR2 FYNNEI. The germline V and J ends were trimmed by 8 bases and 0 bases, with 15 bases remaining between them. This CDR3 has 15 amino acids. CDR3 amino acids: CASLEGGGSTDTQYF. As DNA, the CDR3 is TGTGCCAGCTTGGAGGGCGGAGGTAGCACAGATACGCAGTATTTT.

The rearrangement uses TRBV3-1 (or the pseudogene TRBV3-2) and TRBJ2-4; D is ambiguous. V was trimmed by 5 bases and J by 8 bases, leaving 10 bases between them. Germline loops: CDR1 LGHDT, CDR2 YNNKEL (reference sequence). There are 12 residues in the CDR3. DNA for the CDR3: TGTGCCAGCAGCTACCCTTCGGACATTCAGTACTTC. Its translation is CASSYPSDIQYF.

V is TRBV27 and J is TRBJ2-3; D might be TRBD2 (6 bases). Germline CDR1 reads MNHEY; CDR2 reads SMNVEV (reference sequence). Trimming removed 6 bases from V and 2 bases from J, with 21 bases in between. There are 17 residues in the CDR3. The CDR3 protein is CASSPGVSTKNTDTQYF. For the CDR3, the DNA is TGTGCCAGCAGCCCGGGGGTGAGCACCAAAAACACAGATACGCAGTATTTT.

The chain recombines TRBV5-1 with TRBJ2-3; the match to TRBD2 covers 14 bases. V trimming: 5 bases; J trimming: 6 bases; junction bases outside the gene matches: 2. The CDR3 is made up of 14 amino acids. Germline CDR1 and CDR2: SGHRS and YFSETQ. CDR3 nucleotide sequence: TGCGCCAGCAGGACTAGCGGGAGGGTGGATACGCAGTATTTT. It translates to CASRTSGRVDTQYF. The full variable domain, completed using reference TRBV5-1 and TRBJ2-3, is KAGVTQTPRYLIKTRGQQVTLSCSPISGHRSVSWYQQTPGQGLQFLFEYFSETQRNKGNFPGRFSGRQFSNSRSEMNVSTLELGDSALYLCASRTSGRVDTQYFGPGTRLTVL.

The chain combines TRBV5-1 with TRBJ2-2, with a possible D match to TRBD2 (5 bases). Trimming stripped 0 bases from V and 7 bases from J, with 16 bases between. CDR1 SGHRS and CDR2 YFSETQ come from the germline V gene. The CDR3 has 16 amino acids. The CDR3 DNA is TGCGCCAGCAGCTTGGACGACACCCGGACTTACGGGGAGCTGTTTTTT. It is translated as CASSLDDTRTYGELFF.

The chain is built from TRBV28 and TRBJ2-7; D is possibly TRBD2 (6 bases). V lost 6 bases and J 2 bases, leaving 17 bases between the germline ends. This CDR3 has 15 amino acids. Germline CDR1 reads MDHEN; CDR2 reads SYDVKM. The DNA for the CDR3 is TGTGCCAGCAGCCCCCTACTAGCAAATGCCTACGAGCAGTACTTC. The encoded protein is CASSPLLANAYEQYF.

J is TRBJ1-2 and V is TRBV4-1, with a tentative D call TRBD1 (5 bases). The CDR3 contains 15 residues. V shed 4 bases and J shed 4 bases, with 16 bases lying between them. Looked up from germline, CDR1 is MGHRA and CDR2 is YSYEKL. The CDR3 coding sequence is TGCGCCAGCAGCCCGGGGGTGGTGGAGGGCTATGGCTACACCTTC. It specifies CASSPGVVEGYGYTF.

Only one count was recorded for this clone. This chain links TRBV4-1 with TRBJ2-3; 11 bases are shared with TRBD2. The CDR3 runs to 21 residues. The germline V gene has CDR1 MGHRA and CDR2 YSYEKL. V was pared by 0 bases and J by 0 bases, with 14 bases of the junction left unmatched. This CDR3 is CASSQDSRRASGGLSTDTQYF. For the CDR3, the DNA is TGCGCCAGCAGCCAAGATAGCCGGAGGGCTAGCGGGGGGCTAAGCACAGATACGCAGTATTTT.

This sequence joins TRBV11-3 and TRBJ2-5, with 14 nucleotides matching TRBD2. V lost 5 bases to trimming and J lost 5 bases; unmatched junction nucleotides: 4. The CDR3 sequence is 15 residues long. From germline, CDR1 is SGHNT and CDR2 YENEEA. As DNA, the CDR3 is TGTGCCAGCAGCCCCAGGACTAGCGGGAGGGAGACCCAGTACTTC. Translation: CASSPRTSGRETQYF. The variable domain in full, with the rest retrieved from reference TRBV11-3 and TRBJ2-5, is EAGVVQSPRYKIIEKKQPVAFWCNPISGHNTLYWYLQNLGQGPELLIRYENEEAVDDSQLPKDRFSAERLKGVDSTLKIQPAELGDSAVYLCASSPRTSGRETQYFGPGTRLLVL.

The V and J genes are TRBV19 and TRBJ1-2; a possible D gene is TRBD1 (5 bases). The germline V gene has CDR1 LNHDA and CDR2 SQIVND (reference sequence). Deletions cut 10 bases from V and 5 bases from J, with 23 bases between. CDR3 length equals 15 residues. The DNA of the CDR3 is TGTGCCACCTCGAATCCGGACACAAACTATTATGGCTACACCTTC. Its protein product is CATSNPDTNYYGYTF.

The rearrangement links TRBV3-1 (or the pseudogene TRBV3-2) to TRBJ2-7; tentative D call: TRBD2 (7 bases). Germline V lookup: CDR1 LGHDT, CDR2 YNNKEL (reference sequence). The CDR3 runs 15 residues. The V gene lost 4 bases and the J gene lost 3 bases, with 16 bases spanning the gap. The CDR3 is CASSPRGGLYYEQYF. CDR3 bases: TGTGCCAGCAGCCCTAGAGGGGGACTATACTACGAGCAGTACTTC.

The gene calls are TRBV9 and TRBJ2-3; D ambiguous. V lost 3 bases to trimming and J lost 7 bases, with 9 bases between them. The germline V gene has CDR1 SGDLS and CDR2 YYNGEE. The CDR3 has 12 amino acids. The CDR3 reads CASSGIQNTQYF. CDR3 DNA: TGTGCCAGCAGCGGAATCCAGAATACGCAGTATTTT.

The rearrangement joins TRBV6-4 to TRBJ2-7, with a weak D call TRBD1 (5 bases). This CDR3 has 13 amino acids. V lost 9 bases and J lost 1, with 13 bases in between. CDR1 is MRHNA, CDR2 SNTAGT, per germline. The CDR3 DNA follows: TGTGCCAGAAAACGAACAGGTTCCTACGAGCAGTACTTC. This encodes CARKRTGSYEQYF.

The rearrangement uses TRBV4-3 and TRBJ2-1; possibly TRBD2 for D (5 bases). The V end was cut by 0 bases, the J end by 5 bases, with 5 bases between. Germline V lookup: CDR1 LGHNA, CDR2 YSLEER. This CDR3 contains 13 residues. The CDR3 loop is CASSQERDNEQFF. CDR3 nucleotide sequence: TGCGCCAGCAGCCAAGAGAGGGACAATGAGCAGTTCTTC.

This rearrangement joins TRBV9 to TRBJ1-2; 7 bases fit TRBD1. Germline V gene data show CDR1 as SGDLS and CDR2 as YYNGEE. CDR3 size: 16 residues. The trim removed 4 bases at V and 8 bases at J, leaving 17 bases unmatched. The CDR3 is CASSPSPGTVTGGYTF. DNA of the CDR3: TGTGCCAGCAGCCCTAGTCCCGGGACAGTAACGGGGGGCTACACCTTC.

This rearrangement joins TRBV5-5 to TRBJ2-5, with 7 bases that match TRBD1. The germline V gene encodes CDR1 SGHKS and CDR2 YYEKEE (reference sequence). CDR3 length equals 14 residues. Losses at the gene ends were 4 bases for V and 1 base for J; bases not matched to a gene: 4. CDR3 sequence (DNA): TGTGCCAGCAGCGGTCGACAGGGCCAAGAGACCCAGTACTTC. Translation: CASSGRQGQETQYF.

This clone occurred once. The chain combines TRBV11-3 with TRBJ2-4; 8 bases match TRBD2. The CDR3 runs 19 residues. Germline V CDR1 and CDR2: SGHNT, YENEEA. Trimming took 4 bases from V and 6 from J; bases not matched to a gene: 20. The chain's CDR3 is CASSSWEDTAGRAPNIQYF. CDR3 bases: TGTGCCAGCAGCTCCTGGGAGGATACTGCCGGGAGGGCCCCAAACATTCAGTACTTC.

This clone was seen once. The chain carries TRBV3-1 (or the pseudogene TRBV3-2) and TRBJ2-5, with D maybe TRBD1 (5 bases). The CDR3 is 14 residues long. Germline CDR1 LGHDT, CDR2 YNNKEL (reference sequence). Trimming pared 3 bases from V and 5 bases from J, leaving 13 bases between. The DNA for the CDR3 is TGTGCCAGCAGCCAGAGAGGCAGGGATGAGACCCAGTACTTC. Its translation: CASSQRGRDETQYF.

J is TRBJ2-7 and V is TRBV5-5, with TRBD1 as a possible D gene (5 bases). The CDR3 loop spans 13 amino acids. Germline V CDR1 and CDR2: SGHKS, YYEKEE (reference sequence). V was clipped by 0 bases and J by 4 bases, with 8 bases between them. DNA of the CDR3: TGTGCCAGCAGCTTGGGCAGGGCGTACGAGCAGTACTTC. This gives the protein CASSLGRAYEQYF.

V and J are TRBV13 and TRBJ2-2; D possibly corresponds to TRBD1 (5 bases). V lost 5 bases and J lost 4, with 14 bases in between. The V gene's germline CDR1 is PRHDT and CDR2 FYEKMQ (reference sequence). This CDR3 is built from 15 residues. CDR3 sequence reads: CASSASKRGTGELFF. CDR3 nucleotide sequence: TGTGCCAGCAGCGCGTCTAAAAGGGGCACCGGGGAGCTGTTTTTT.

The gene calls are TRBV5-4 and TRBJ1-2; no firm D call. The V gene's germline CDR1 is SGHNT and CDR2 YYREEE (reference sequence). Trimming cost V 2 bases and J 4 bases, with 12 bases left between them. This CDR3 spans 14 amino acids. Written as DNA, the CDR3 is TGTGCCAGCAGCTTCGGACCGAGCGGCTATGGCTACACCTTC. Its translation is CASSFGPSGYGYTF.

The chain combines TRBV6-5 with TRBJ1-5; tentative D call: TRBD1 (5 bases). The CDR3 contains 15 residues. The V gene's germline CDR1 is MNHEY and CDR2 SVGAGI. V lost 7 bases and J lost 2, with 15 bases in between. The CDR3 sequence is CASIKDRGGNQPQHF. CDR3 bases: TGTGCCAGCATAAAAGACAGAGGAGGCAATCAGCCCCAGCATTTT.

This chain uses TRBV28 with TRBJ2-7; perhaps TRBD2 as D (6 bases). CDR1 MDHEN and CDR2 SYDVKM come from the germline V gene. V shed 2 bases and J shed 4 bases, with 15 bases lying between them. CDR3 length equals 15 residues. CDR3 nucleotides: TGTGCCAGCAGTTTAACCGGGACTCTCCCATACGAGCAGTACTTC. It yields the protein CASSLTGTLPYEQYF.

The CDR3 bases are TGCAGCGTTGGAGGAGAAGGTGGGGGCAGGAGCACTGAAGCTTTCTTT. Translating it yields CSVGGEGGGRSTEAFF. The chain joins TRBV29-1 to TRBJ1-1; weak D call: TRBD1 (6 bases). From germline, CDR1 is SQVTM and CDR2 ANQGSEA. V lost 4 bases to trimming and J lost 4 bases, with 22 bases between them. The CDR3 totals 16 residues.

CDR3 bases: TGTGCCAGCAGTCTACAGGGGAACCAAGAGACCCAGTACTTC. This sequence encodes CASSLQGNQETQYF. The gene calls are TRBV2 and TRBJ2-5; 7 bases are a match to TRBD1. Germline assignment: CDR1 SNHLY and CDR2 FYNNEI. The CDR3 has 14 residues. Trimming cost V 5 bases and J 0 bases; bases outside gene matches: 3. The entire variable domain, with the rest obtained from reference TRBV2 and TRBJ2-5, is as follows: EPEVTQTPSHQVTQMGQEVILRCVPISNHLYFYWYRQILGQKVEFLVSFYNNEISEKSEIFDDQFSVERPDGSNFTLKIRSTKLEDSAMYFCASSLQGNQETQYFGPGTRLLVL.

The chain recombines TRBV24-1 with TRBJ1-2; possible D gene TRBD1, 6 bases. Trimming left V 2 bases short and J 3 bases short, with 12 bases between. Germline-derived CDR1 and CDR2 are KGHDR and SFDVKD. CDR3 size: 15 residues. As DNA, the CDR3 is TGTGCCACCAGTGATTCTAGGGCAGGGGACTATGGCTACACCTTC. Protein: CATSDSRAGDYGYTF.